Listed below are T cell receptor beta chains from one sample, sequenced in a study of blood T cell repertoires in COVID-19. The assay was immunoSEQ multiplex PCR, and TCRdb's table has in-frame clones only and misses some. This repertoire shows around 140,000 clones, around 80% found once; its top ten account for 2% to 3%. The sequencing input was PBMCs or T cells enriched from blood (not recorded which). Receptors originate from a man aged 35-49 years with acute COVID-19. CDR3s include the opening cysteine and the closing phenylalanine or tryptophan. The D gene is left open where the match is weak. Clone size appears in some rows only: once, few, many, or a class for an expanded clone.

clone size,CDR3 length,D gene,V gene,J gene,CDR3 DNA,CDR3 protein
-,11,TRBD1,TRBV6-5,TRBJ2-7,TGTGCCAGCAACTCCAGGGGGGAGCAGTACTTC,CASNSRGEQYF
-,14,-,TRBV7-9,TRBJ2-7,TGTGCCAGCAGCTTAGCCGGGACATCGAACGAGCAGTACTTC,CASSLAGTSNEQYF
-,15,TRBD2,TRBV11-3,TRBJ2-1,TGTGCCAGCAGCTCCGGACGCGGGAGAGTGGGTGAGCAGTTCTTC,CASSSGRGRVGEQFF
few,17,TRBD2,TRBV5-1,TRBJ2-1,TGCGCCAGCACCGGGACTAGCGGGTCACCCCGGCCCAATGAGCAGTTCTTC,CASTGTSGSPRPNEQFF
-,15,TRBD2,TRBV5-1,TRBJ2-2,TGCGCCACCAATAGCGGGGGTACATTTACCGGGGAGCTGTTTTTT,CATNSGGTFTGELFF
-,14,-,TRBV7-6,TRBJ1-2,TGTGCCAGCAGCCCCGGGGGTCGGACGTATGGCTACACCTTC,CASSPGGRTYGYTF
-,14,TRBD2,TRBV9,TRBJ2-7,TGTGCCAGCAGCGGACTAGCGGAATCCTACGAGCAGTACTTC,CASSGLAESYEQYF
-,13,-,TRBV6-5,TRBJ2-3,TGTGCCAGCAACTCGGGCGGGACAGATACGCAGTATTTT,CASNSGGTDTQYF
few,16,TRBD1,TRBV18,TRBJ1-6,TGTGCCAGCTCACCGATCGGGACAGCGGCAAATTCACCCCTCCACTTT,CASSPIGTAANSPLHF
-,15,-,TRBV19,TRBJ1-5,TGTGCCAGTAGTATTGTCAGTTATAGCAATCAGCCCCAGCATTTT,CASSIVSYSNQPQHF
-,13,TRBD1,TRBV15,TRBJ2-1,TGTGCCACCAGCCGTGGACAGGGGTATGAGCAGTTCTTC,CATSRGQGYEQFF
-,16,TRBD1,TRBV28,TRBJ1-2,TGTGCCAGCAGTTACACCGGGACAGGGGCCCTATACGGCTACACCTTC,CASSYTGTGALYGYTF
-,15,TRBD2,TRBV20-1,TRBJ2-3,TGCAGTGCTAGTCTCGGACTAGCGGACACAGATACGCAGTATTTT,CSASLGLADTDTQYF
-,16,TRBD1,TRBV5-1,TRBJ1-1,TGCGCCAGCAGCCGGGTCCCGGGACAGGTAGCGACTGAAGCTTTCTTT,CASSRVPGQVATEAFF
-,14,-,TRBV3-1/TRBV3-2,TRBJ1-5,TGTGCCAGCAGCCGTGGACAGCCTAATCAGCCCCAGCATTTT,CASSRGQPNQPQHF
once,16,TRBD2,TRBV11-2,TRBJ2-5,TGTGCCAGCAGCTTGGGCGGGAGGATCGGCCGAGAGACCCAGTACTTC,CASSLGGRIGRETQYF
-,16,TRBD2,TRBV2,TRBJ2-3,TGTGCCAGCAGTGCCGGACTAGCGGGAGTGGCAGATACGCAGTATTTT,CASSAGLAGVADTQYF
-,15,TRBD2,TRBV7-3,TRBJ2-3,TGTGCCAGCAGCCTGACTAGCGGGGCCTTCGATACGCAGTATTTT,CASSLTSGAFDTQYF
-,17,-,TRBV27,TRBJ1-1,TGTGCCAGCAGTTTAAATCCATTAGAGGGATGGTCCACTGAAGCTTTCTTT,CASSLNPLEGWSTEAFF
-,14,-,TRBV12-5,TRBJ2-2,TGTGCTAGTGGTCGACTGGAGAACACCGGGGAGCTGTTTTTT,CASGRLENTGELFF
-,18,TRBD1,TRBV7-2,TRBJ1-5,TGTGCCAGCAGCCGGGGACAGGGGGTGACGGGAAGCAATCAGCCCCAGCATTTT,CASSRGQGVTGSNQPQHF
once,13,-,TRBV4-1,TRBJ2-5,TGCGCCAGCAGCCAAGAGGACAGAGAGACCCAGTACTTC,CASSQEDRETQYF
-,18,TRBD1,TRBV2,TRBJ1-1,TGTGCCAGCAGTCCAGGCGGCCGTTACAGGGGAGAGAACACTGAAGCTTTCTTT,CASSPGGRYRGENTEAFF
-,16,TRBD2,TRBV7-9,TRBJ2-1,TGTGCCAGCAGCAGACAAAACTTAGCGGGGAAAAATGAGCAGTTCTTC,CASSRQNLAGKNEQFF
-,19,TRBD1,TRBV11-2,TRBJ2-4,TGTGCCAGCAGCGCCGGGGACAGGGGGGAAGCTTTAGCCAAAAACATTCAGTACTTC,CASSAGDRGEALAKNIQYF
-,19,TRBD2,TRBV28,TRBJ2-3,TGTGCCAGCAGTTTCCCCGAAAGGCTCCTAGCGGGAGGAATAGATACGCAGTATTTT,CASSFPERLLAGGIDTQYF
-,18,-,TRBV21-1,TRBJ2-7,TGTGCCAGCAGCAAAGCGAATAAACTAGCGGGAGGGGAAAACGAGCAGTACTTC,CASSKANKLAGGENEQYF
once,17,TRBD2,TRBV11-3,TRBJ2-2,TGTGCCAGCAGCCCACATCGGACTAGCTCATACACCGGGGAGCTGTTTTTT,CASSPHRTSSYTGELFF
-,15,TRBD1,TRBV6-5,TRBJ2-4,TGTGCCAGCAGCCTTTCAGGGGGCGCCAAAAACATTCAGTACTTC,CASSLSGGAKNIQYF
once,15,TRBD2,TRBV11-1,TRBJ2-5,TGTGCCAGCAGCTCGGGACTAGCGGGGGAAGAGACCCAGTACTTC,CASSSGLAGEETQYF
-,10,-,TRBV6-1,TRBJ2-1,TGTGCCAGCAGTGAAACGGGATGGTTCTTC,CASSETGWFF
-,14,TRBD1,TRBV19,TRBJ1-1,TGTGCCAGTATACAGGGGGGCATGAACACTGAAGCTTTCTTT,CASIQGGMNTEAFF
few,14,TRBD2,TRBV25-1,TRBJ2-3,TGTGCCAGCAGTGTACCCCGGGAGGGAGATACGCAGTATTTT,CASSVPREGDTQYF
many,10,-,TRBV11-3,TRBJ2-7,TGTGCCAGCAGCCCGGGGGAGCAGTACTTC,CASSPGEQYF
-,14,-,TRBV2,TRBJ1-3,TGTGCCAGCAGTGAAGCCAGTTCTGGAAACACCATATATTTT,CASSEASSGNTIYF
-,14,TRBD1,TRBV3-1/TRBV3-2,TRBJ2-7,TGTGCCAGCAGCCTTTCGACAGGGTGGAGTGAGCAGTACTTC,CASSLSTGWSEQYF
-,14,TRBD1,TRBV5-1,TRBJ2-7,TGCGCCAGCCAACCCGGGACAGGAGGCTACGAGCAGTACTTC,CASQPGTGGYEQYF
once,15,TRBD1,TRBV5-4,TRBJ1-2,TGTGCCAGCAGCACCTACACTGGGACAGTTGATGGCTACACCTTC,CASSTYTGTVDGYTF
few,14,-,TRBV2,TRBJ2-7,TGTGCCAGCCACCGGACGGGAAGCTCCTACGAGCAGTACTTC,CASHRTGSSYEQYF
few,15,-,TRBV5-4,TRBJ1-3,TGTGCCAGCAGCCCTGGCGGGAACTCTGGAAACACCATATATTTT,CASSPGGNSGNTIYF
-,15,-,TRBV19,TRBJ1-5,TGTGCCAGTAGTTGGGGGGGGTCAGCAAATCAGCCCCAGCATTTT,CASSWGGSANQPQHF
-,16,-,TRBV7-8,TRBJ2-1,TGTGCCAGCAGCCGCCCAAAGCGGACTCTCTACAATGAGCAGTTCTTC,CASSRPKRTLYNEQFF
-,14,TRBD2,TRBV11-2,TRBJ2-3,TGTGCCAGCAGCTTTAGCGGGAGCACAGATACGCAGTATTTT,CASSFSGSTDTQYF
-,14,-,TRBV19,TRBJ1-1,TGTGCCAGTAGTGCTCGTAGGGAGACCACTGAAGCTTTCTTT,CASSARRETTEAFF